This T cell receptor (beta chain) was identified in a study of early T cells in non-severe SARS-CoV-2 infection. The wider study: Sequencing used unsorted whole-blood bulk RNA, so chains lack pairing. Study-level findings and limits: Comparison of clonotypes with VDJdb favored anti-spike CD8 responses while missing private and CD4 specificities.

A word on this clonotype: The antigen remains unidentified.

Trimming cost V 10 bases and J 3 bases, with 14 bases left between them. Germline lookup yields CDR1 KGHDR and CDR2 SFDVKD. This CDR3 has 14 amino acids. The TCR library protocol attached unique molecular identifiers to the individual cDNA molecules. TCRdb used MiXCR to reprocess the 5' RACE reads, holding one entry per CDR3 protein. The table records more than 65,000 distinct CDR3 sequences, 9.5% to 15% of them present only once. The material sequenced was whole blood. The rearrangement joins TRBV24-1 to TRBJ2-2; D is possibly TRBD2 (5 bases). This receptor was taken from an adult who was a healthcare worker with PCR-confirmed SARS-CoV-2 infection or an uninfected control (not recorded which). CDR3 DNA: TGTGCCACGGCCGCGGGCTCAGACACCGGGGAGCTGTTTTTT. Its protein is CATAAGSDTGELFF.